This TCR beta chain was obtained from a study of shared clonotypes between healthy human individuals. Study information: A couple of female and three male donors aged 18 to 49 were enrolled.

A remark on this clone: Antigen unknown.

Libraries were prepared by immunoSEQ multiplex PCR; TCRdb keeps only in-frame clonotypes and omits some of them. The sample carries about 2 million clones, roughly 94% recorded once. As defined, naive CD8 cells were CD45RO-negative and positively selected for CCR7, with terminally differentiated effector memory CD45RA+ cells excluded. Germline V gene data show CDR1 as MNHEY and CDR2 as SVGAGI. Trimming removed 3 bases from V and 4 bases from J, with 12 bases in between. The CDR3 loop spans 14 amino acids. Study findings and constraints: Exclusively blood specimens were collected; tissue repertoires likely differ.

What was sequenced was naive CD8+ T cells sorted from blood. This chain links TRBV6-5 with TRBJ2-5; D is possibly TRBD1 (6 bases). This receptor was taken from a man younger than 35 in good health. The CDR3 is CASSYISTGETQYF. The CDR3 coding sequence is TGTGCCAGCAGTTATATTTCGACAGGAGAGACCCAGTACTTC.